Presented here are 14 T cell receptor beta chains from one specimen sequenced in a study of T cell responses to AZD1222 COVID-19 vaccine. Clones were sequenced by immunoSEQ multiplex PCR, and TCRdb holds only the in-frame ones, with some missing. The data contain about 56,000 clones, 70% to 90% of them singletons. The source was peripheral blood, collected on day 0 of AZD1222 vaccination. These TCRs come from an adult in good health.

The V call is TRBV5-1, the J call TRBJ1-2; D call uncertain. The CDR3 loop spans 14 amino acids. Per germline, CDR1 SGHRS and CDR2 YFSETQ. V was shortened by 4 bases and J by 2 bases, with 12 bases between the two germline ends. The chain's CDR3 is CASSREGGNYGYTF. CDR3 nucleotide sequence: TGCGCCAGCAGCAGAGAAGGAGGAAACTATGGCTACACCTTC.

The genes are TRBV29-1 and TRBJ1-2, with a weak D call TRBD1 (5 bases). V was clipped by 3 bases and J by 2 bases, with 7 bases between them. Germline CDR1 and CDR2: SQVTM and ANQGSEA. The length of the CDR3 is 12 residues. This CDR3 is CSVDRVNYGYTF. The CDR3 DNA reads TGCAGCGTTGACAGGGTAAACTATGGCTACACCTTC.

This chain uses TRBV12-3 or TRBV12-4 with TRBJ2-1; D is uncertain. V was pared by 7 bases and J by 2 bases, with 9 bases between. CDR3 length: 13 residues. The CDR3 protein is CASTGGAYNEQFF. The CDR3 coding sequence is TGTGCCAGCACCGGCGGAGCCTACAATGAGCAGTTCTTC.

The J gene is TRBJ2-5, the V gene TRBV4-1; D is unresolved. The ends were cut back, 1 base at V and 5 bases at J, with 11 bases in the middle. Germline V gives CDR1 MGHRA, CDR2 YSYEKL. This CDR3 is 14 amino acids long. DNA for the CDR3: TGCGCCAGCAGCCAAGGGGCCATCTCGGAGACCCAGTACTTC. Encoded protein: CASSQGAISETQYF.

This clone has just a few counts. This rearrangement joins TRBV19 to TRBJ2-2; TRBD1 matches 7 bases. V dropped 1 base and J dropped 4; count of bases not matched to a gene: 6. This CDR3 is built from 16 residues. Germline CDR1 reads LNHDA; CDR2 reads SQIVND (reference sequence). CDR3 region: CASSIGTGAGTGELFF. The CDR3 DNA reads TGTGCCAGTAGTATAGGAACAGGGGCGGGCACCGGGGAGCTGTTTTTT.

This chain links TRBV7-9 with TRBJ1-6; 7 nucleotides align to TRBD1. This CDR3 region has 13 residues. Germline trimming cut 5 bases from V and 9 bases from J; bases unmatched to any gene: 4. Germline V gene sequence: CDR1 SEHNR, CDR2 FQNEAQ (reference sequence). CDR3 nucleotides: TGTGCCAGCAGCCCAGGGACAGCTTCACCCCTCCACTTT. Translation: CASSPGTASPLHF.

The gene calls are TRBV19 and TRBJ1-2; 9 nucleotides line up with TRBD1. V shed 6 bases, J shed 4 bases, and the junction held 12 bases outside the gene matches. Germline V CDR1 and CDR2: LNHDA, SQIVND (reference sequence). The CDR3 contains 16 residues. The CDR3 nucleotides read TGTGCCAGTAGCCCTTGGACAGGGGCGTCCTCCTATGGCTACACCTTC. Amino acids: CASSPWTGASSYGYTF.

This chain links TRBV6-5 with TRBJ2-6; D might be TRBD1 (5 bases). There are 15 residues in the CDR3. Germline-derived CDR1 and CDR2 are MNHEY and SVGAGI. The V end was cut by 10 bases, the J end by 0 bases, with 13 bases between. The CDR3, as DNA: TGTGCCACCACACCGACAGACTCTGGGGCCAACGTCCTGACTTTC. Translation gives CATTPTDSGANVLTF.

The J gene is TRBJ1-1, the V gene TRBV6-5; D uncertain. V lost 6 bases and J 2 bases, leaving 13 bases between the germline ends. The CDR3 sequence is 14 residues long. The germline V gene encodes CDR1 MNHEY and CDR2 SVGAGI. CDR3 sequence (DNA): TGTGCCAGCAGGGGGTGGGGTAGAAACACTGAAGCTTTCTTT. Translated: CASRGWGRNTEAFF.

The V call is TRBV4-1, the J call TRBJ2-2, with TRBD1 identical over 8 bases. The junction had 4 bases not matched to a gene; V was cut back by 6 bases and J by 1 base. Germline assignment: CDR1 MGHRA and CDR2 YSYEKL. CDR3 size: 15 residues. CDR3 DNA sequence: TGCGCCAGCAGACGGGGGACAGGGAACACCGGGGAGCTGTTTTTT. Translation gives CASRRGTGNTGELFF.

J is TRBJ1-2 and V is TRBV7-2; possible D gene TRBD1, 5 bases. CDR1 and CDR2 from the germline V gene are SGHTA and FQGNSA. V was trimmed by 1 base and J by 1 base, leaving 7 bases between them. The CDR3 is 14 residues long. Here the CDR3 reads CASSLEQDNYGYTF. The CDR3 DNA reads TGTGCCAGCAGCTTAGAACAGGATAACTATGGCTACACCTTC.

This clone was counted a single time. The gene calls are TRBV7-2 and TRBJ2-7; 9 nucleotides agree with TRBD1. The CDR3 totals 16 residues. V dropped 5 bases and J dropped 0; count of bases not matched to a gene: 8. Germline loops: CDR1 SGHTA, CDR2 FQGNSA. CDR3 DNA sequence: TGTGCCAGCAGCCCCAGAGGGACAGGGTTCTCCTACGAGCAGTACTTC. It yields the protein CASSPRGTGFSYEQYF.

The genes are TRBV9 and TRBJ2-3; 13 positions agree with TRBD2. Trimming at V came to 2 bases and at J to 1 base, leaving 1 base not matched to a gene. The CDR3 consists of 16 residues. The germline V gene has CDR1 SGDLS and CDR2 YYNGEE. The CDR3 region has the DNA TGTGCCAGCAGCGTGGGACTAGCGGGGCGCACAGATACGCAGTATTTT. It yields the protein CASSVGLAGRTDTQYF.

The chain is built from TRBV5-6 and TRBJ1-1; D perhaps matches TRBD1 (5 bases). Trimming removed 0 bases at V and 11 bases at J, with 23 bases between. Looked up from germline, CDR1 is SGHDT and CDR2 is YYEEEE. This CDR3 has 16 residues. The CDR3 DNA reads TGTGCCAGCAGCTTGGGTTTTTGGACAATCCCTTTTGAGGCTTTCTTT. It encodes CASSLGFWTIPFEAFF.